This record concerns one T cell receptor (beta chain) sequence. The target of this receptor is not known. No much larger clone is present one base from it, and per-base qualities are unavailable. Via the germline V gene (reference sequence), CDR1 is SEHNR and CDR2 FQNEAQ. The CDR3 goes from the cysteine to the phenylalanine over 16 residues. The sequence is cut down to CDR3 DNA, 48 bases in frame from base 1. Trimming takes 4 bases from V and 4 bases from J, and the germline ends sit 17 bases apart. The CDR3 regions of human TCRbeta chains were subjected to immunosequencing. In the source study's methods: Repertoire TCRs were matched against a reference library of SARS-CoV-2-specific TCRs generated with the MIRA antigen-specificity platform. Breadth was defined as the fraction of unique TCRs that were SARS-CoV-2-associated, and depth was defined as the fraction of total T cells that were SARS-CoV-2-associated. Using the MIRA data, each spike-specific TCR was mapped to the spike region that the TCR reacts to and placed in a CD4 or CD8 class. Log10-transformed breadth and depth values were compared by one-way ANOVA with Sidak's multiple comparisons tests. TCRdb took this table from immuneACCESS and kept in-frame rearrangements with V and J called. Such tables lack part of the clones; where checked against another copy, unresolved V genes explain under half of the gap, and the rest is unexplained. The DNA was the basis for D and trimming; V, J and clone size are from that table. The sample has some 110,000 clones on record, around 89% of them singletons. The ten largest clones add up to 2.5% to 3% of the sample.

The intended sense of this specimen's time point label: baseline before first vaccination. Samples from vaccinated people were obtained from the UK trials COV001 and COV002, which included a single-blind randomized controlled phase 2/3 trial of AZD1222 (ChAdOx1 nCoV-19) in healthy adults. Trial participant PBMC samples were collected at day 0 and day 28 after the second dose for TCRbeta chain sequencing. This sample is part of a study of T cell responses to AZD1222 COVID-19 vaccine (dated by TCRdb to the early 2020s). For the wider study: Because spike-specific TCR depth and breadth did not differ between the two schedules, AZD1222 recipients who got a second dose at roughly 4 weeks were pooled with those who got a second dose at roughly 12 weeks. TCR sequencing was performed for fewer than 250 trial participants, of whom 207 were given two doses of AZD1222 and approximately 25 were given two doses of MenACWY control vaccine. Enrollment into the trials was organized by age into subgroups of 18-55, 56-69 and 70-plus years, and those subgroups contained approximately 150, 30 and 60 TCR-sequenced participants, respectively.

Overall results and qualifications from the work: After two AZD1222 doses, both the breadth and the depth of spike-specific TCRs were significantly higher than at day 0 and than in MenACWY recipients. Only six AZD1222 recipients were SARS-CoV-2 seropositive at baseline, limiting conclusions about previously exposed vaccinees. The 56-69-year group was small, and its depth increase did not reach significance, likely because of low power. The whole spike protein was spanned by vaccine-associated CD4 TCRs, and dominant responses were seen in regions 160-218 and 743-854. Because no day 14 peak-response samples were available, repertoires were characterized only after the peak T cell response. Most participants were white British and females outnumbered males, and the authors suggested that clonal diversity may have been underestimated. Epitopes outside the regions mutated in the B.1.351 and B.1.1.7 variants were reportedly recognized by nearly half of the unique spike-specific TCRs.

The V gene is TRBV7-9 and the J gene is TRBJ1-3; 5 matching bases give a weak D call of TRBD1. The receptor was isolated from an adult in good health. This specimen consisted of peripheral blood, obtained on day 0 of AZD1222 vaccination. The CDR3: CASSSQQRGSGNTIYF. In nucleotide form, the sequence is TGTGCCAGCAGCTCCCAACAAAGGGGTTCGGGAAACACCATATATTTT.